The TCR beta chain under discussion was sequenced for a study of T-cell memory formation after mild COVID-19. Trimming pared 2 bases from V and 0 bases from J, leaving 11 bases between. There are 15 residues in the CDR3. TCRdb analysed the 5' RACE reads with MiXCR anew, one entry per CDR3 protein. The profile shows 410,000 or so distinct CDR3 sequences, roughly a quarter of them singletons. V usage is TRBV12-3 or TRBV12-4 and J usage is TRBJ2-7; possible D gene TRBD2, 6 bases. This TCR came from an adult woman who had mild COVID-19 (a few samples of this study predate the infection). Cell type and time point are not known. Sequencing input: PBMCs or a T cell subset sorted from them (not recorded which). The CDR3 bases are TGTGCCAGCAGTTTAACCGCGGGGAACTCCTACGAGCAGTACTTC. Amino acid sequence: CASSLTAGNSYEQYF.